This T cell receptor (beta chain) came from a study of blood T cells in healthy people across ages (dated by TCRdb to about 2015). Regarding the research as a whole: In model experiments, template switching captured roughly one uniquely barcoded TCR beta cDNA molecule for every two T cells. To avoid experimental bias, donors of different ages were randomly spread across the sequencing lanes. Donors were grouped into four age groups: young (average roughly 16 years), middle-aged (around 39), aged (around 62) and long-lived (just over 80). Using deep sequencing normalized with unique cDNA molecular identifiers, the study measured how TCR beta repertoire diversity changes with age. Two additional independent replicas of 1 million unique cDNA reads from the same blood draw were analyzed for two donors (one aged 18 to 30 and one aged 80 or older). Study-wide findings and limitations: Since profiling was done on bulk unsorted PBMCs, naive and antigen-experienced compartments could not be conclusively compared. There was a strong correlation between observed TCR beta diversity and the percentage of naive T cells measured by flow cytometry. As age increased, observed TCR beta diversity per million T cells dropped in a roughly linear way, and a significant reduction was already evident by age about 40. Because the CMV infection status of the donors was unknown, age-related changes in expanded clonotypes may potentially have been confounded. Total diversity estimates from one million sequenced T cells were considered lower bounds and underestimates. Compared with the aged group, the long-lived group had more naive CD4+ T cells, fewer expanded clones and increased TCR diversity, a pattern suggesting age selection.

At the junction V is shortened by 6 bases and J by 6 bases; bases outside the gene matches: 4. CDR1 and CDR2 (SGHRS, YFSETQ) derive from the germline V gene. The CDR3 sequence holds 13 residues, the cysteine and phenylalanine included. The sequence is cut down to CDR3 DNA, 39 bases in frame from base 1. Of note for this clonotype: Its antigen is unknown. Per-base quality was not reported, and no clone a single base away is much larger than it.

The roughly 39 donors, aged about 6 to 95 years, were systemically healthy Caucasian individuals from Russia. Each donor gave 8.5 to 10 milliliters of peripheral blood, collected into EDTA-treated Vacutainer tubes. PBMCs were isolated by Ficoll-Paque density-gradient centrifugation, with at least 6 million obtained per sample. Trizol reagent was used to extract total RNA from PBMCs, with at least 5 micrograms per sample. For every donor, flow cytometry on a PBMC aliquot measured the percentage of naive CD45RAhigh/CD27high T cells. Library generation was performed with 5' RACE. The second PCR ran for about 6 to 12 cycles and used a J-beta primer mix along with a sample-barcoded 5' primer. A unique molecular identifier was introduced onto each TCR beta cDNA molecule by a template-switch 5' adaptor carrying 12 random nucleotides. At least 2.5 million CDR3-containing paired-end reads were obtained from each sample. All of the RNA was converted into first-strand cDNA using the Mint cDNA synthesis kit, with a TRBC-specific oligonucleotide serving as the primer. After uracil-DNA glycosylase treatment, a first 18-cycle PCR used universal primers M1SS and BC2_uni_R on all cDNA. Per the source publication's procedure: For normalization, 1 million high-quality reads were randomly selected from each sample, with every read carrying a distinct molecular identifier. Instead of being binned into consensus sequences, reads that shared molecular identifiers were thrown out. MiTCR, with a Q25 quality threshold and the strictest error-elimination algorithm, was used for CDR3 identification, clonotype clustering and error correction. A nonparametric unseen species model with Euler transformation was used to estimate lower-bound total TCR beta diversity. TCRdb cleaned the public reads at Q25 with fastp, built clones with MiXCR and kept in-frame beta chains. Entries that share a CDR3 protein sequence are merged under the most common genes and DNA. TCRdb, rather than the study authors, made the V and J calls. The sample includes around 2 million distinct CDR3 sequences, with roughly two fifths observed a single time. Approximately 22% of the sample belongs to the ten largest clones.

The sequencing input was blood. In this chain, TRBV5-1 is recombined with TRBJ2-1; TRBD2 matches 9 bases in the middle. The TCR comes from a human donor in good health. In nucleotide form, the sequence is TGCGCCAGCACGGCGGGGGGGTCCAATGAGCAGTTCTTC. This translates into CASTAGGSNEQFF.